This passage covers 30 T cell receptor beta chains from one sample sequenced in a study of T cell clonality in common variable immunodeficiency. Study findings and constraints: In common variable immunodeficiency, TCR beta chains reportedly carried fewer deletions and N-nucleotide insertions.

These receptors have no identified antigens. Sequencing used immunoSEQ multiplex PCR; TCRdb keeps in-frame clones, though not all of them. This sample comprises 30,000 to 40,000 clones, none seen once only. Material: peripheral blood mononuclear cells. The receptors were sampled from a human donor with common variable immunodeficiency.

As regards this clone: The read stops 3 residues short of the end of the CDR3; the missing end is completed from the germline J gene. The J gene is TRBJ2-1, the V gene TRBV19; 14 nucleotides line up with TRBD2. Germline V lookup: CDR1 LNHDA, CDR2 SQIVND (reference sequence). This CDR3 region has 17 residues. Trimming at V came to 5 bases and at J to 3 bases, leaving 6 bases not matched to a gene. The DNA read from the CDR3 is TGTGCCAGTAGTCTCGGTGGGACTAGCGGGGGCTACAATGAG. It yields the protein CASSLGGTSGGYNE. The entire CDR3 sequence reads CASSLGGTSGGYNEQFF.

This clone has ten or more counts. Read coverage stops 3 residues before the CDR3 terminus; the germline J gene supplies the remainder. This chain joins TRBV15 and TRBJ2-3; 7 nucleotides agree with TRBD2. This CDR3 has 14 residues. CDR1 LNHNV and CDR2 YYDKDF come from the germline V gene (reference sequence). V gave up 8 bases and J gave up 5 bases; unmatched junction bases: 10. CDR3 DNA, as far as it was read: TGTGCCACCGGATGGGGAGGGCGGGTAGATACG. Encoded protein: CATGWGGRVDT. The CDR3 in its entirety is CATGWGGRVDTQYF.

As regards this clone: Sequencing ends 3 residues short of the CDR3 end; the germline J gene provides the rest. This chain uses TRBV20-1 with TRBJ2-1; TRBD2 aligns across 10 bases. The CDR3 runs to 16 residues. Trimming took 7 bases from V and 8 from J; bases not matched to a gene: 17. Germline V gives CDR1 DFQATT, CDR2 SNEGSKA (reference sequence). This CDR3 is CSVPQREIAGGHEQFF. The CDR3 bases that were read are TGCAGTGTACCACAAAGGGAAATAGCGGGGGGCCATGAG.

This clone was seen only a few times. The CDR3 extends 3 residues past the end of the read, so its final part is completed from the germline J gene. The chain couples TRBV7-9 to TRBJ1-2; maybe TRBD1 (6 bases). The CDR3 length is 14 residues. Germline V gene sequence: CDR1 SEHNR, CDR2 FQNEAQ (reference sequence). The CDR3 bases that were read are TGTGCCAGCAGCGGATCAGGGGCCGGGTACGGC. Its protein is CASSGSGAGYG. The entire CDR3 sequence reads CASSGSGAGYGYTF. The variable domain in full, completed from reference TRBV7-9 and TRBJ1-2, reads DTGVSQNPRHKITKRGQNVTFRCDPISEHNRLYWYRQTLGQGPEFLTYFQNEAQLEKSRLLSDRFSAERPKGSFSTLEIQRTEQGDSAMYLCASSGSGAGYGYTFGSGTRLTVV.

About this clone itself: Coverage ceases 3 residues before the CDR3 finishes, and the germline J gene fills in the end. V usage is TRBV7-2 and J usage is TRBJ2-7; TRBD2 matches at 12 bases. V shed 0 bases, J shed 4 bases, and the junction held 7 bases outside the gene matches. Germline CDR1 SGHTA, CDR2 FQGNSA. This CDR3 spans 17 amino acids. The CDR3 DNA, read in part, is TGTGCCAGCAGCTTAGCGGTGTCTAGCGGGGGGGGATACGAG. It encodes CASSLAVSSGGGYE. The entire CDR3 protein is CASSLAVSSGGGYEQYF.

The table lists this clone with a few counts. The chain's CDR3 is CASSLTIETQYF. The part of the CDR3 DNA that was read is TGTGCCAGCAGCCTAACTATAGAGACC. The rearrangement links TRBV7-8 to TRBJ2-5; D call uncertain. With the read ending 3 residues before the CDR3 end, the germline J gene is used to fill in that end. CDR1 SGHVS and CDR2 FQNEAQ come from the germline V gene. This CDR3 is built from 12 residues. Trimming cost V 5 bases and J 4 bases, with 8 bases left between them.

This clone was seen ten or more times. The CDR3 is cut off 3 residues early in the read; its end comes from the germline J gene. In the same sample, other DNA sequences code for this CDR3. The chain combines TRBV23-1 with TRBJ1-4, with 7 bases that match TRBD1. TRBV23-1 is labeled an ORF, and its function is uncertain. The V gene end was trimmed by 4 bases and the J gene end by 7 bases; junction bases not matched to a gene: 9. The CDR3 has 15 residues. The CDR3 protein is CASSLRGRGREKLFF. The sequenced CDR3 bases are TGCGCCAGCAGTCTACGCGGGAGGGGGCGTGAAAAA.

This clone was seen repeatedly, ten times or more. Partial CDR3 DNA: TGTGCCAGCAGCTGGGTCCGACACCCCCTCAACAATGAG. As protein: CASSWVRHPLNNE. The full CDR3 is CASSWVRHPLNNEQFF. The J gene is TRBJ2-1, the V gene TRBV13; D remains unclear. Coverage ceases 3 residues before the CDR3 finishes, and the germline J gene fills in the end. V dropped 4 bases and J dropped 5 bases, with 18 bases sitting between them. The CDR3 runs to 16 residues. Germline CDR1 is PRHDT and CDR2 is FYEKMQ (reference sequence).

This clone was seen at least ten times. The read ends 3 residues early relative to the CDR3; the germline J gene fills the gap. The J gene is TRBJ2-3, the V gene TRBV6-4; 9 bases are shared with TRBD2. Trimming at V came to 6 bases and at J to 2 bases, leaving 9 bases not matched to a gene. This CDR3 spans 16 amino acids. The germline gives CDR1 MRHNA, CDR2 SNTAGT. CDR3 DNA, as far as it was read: TGTGCCAGCAGCAAACTAGCGGGCGAGCCCACAGATACG. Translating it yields CASSKLAGEPTDT. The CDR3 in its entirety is CASSKLAGEPTDTQYF.

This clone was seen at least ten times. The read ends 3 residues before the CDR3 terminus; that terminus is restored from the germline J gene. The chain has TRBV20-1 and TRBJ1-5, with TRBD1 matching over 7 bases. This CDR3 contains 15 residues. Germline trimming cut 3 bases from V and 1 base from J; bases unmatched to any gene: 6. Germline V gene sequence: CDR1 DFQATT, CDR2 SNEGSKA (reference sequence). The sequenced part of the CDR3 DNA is TGCAGTGCTAGGCCGACAGGGATCAGCAATCAGCCC. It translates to CSARPTGISNQP. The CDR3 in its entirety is CSARPTGISNQPQHF.

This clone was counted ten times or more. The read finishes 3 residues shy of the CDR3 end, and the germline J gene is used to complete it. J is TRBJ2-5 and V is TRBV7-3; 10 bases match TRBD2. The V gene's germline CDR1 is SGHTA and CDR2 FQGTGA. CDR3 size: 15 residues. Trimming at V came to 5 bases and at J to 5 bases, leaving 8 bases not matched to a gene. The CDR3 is CASSLSGGAGETQYF. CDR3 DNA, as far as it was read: TGTGCCAGCAGCCTAAGCGGGGGGGCCGGGGAGACC.

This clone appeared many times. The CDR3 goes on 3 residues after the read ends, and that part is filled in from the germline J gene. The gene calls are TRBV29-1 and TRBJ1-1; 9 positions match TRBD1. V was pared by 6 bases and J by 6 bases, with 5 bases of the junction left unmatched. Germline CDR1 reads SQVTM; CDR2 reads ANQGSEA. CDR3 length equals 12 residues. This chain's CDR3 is CSVDRQGAEAFF. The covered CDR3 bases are TGCAGCGTCGATCGACAGGGGGCTGAA.

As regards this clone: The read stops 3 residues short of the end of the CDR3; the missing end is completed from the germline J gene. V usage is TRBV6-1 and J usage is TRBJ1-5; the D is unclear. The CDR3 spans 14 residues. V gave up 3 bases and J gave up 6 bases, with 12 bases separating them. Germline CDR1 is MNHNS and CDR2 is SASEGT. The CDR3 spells CASSDARLSQPQHF. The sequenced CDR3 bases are TGTGCCAGCAGTGACGCCAGGCTAAGTCAGCCC.

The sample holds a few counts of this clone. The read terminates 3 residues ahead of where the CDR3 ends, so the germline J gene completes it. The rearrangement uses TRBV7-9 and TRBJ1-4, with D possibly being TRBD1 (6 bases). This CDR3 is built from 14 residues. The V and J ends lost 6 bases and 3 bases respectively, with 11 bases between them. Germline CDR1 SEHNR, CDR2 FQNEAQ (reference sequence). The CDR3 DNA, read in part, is TGTGCCAGCAGTTGGGACACCTCTAATGAAAAA. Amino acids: CASSWDTSNEK. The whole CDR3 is CASSWDTSNEKLFF.

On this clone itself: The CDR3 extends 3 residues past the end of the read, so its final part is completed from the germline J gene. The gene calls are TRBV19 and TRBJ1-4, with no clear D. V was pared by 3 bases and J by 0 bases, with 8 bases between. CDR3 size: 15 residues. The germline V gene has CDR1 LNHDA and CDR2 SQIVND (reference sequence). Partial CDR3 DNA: TGTGCCAGTAGTATCGGTACAGCAACTAATGAAAAA. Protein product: CASSIGTATNEK. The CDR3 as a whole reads CASSIGTATNEKLFF.

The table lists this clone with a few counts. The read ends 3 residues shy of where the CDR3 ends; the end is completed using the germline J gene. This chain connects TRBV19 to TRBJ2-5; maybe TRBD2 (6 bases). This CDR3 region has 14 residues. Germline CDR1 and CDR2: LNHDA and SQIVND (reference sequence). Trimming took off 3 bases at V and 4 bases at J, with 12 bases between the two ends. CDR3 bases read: TGTGCCAGTAGTATCTCCGGGGGAATAGAGACC. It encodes CASSISGGIET. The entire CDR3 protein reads CASSISGGIETQYF. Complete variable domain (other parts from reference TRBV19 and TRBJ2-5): DGGITQSPKYLFRKEGQNVTLSCEQNLNHDAMYWYRQDPGQGLRLIYYSQIVNDFQKGDIAEGYSVSREKKESFPLTVTSAQKNPTAFYLCASSISGGIETQYFGPGTRLLVL.

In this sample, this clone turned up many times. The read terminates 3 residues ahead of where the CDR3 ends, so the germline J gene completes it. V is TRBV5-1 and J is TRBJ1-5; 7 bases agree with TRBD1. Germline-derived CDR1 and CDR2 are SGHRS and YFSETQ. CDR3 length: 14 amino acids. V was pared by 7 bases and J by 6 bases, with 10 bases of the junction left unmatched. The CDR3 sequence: CASGDGTVGQPQHF. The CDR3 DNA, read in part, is TGCGCCAGCGGAGATGGGACAGTGGGTCAGCCC.

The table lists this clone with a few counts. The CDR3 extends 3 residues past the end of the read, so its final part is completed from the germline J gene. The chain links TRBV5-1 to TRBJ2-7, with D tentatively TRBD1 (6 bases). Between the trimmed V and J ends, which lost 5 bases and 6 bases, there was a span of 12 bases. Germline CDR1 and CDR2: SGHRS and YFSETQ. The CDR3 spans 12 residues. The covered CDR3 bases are TGCGCCAGCAGAAATACAGGGTCCGAG. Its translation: CASRNTGSE. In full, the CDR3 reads CASRNTGSEQYF.

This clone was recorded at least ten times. The CDR3 spells CASTGTRAYEQYF. The CDR3 DNA, read in part, is TGTGCCAGCACCGGCACTAGAGCCTACGAG. This chain links TRBV2 with TRBJ2-7; possibly TRBD2 for D (5 bases). The CDR3 goes on 3 residues after the read ends, and that part is filled in from the germline J gene. V was pared by 7 bases and J by 2 bases, with 12 bases between. The V gene's germline CDR1 is SNHLY and CDR2 FYNNEI. This CDR3 region has 13 residues.

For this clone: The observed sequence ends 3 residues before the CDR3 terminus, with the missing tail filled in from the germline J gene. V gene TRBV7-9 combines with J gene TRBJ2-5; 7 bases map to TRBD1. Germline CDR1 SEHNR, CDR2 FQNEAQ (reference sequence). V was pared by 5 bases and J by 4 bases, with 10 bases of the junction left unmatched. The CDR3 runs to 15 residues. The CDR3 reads CASSIRTGTAETQYF. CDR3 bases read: TGTGCCAGCAGCATCCGGACGGGGACAGCAGAGACC.

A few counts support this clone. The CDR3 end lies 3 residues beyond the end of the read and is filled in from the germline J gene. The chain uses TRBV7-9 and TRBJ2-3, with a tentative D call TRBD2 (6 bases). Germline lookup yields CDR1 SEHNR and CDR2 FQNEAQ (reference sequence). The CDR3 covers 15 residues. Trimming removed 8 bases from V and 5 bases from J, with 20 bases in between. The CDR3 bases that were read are TGTGCCAGCTCCGAACGGGGGATGAACAAAGATACG. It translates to CASSERGMNKDT. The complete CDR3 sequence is CASSERGMNKDTQYF.

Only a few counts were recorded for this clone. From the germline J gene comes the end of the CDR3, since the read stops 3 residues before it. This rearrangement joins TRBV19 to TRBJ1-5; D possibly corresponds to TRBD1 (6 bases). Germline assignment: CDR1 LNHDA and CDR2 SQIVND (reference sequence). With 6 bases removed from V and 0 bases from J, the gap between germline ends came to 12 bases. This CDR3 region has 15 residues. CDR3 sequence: CASRQGGGSNQPQHF. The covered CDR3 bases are TGTGCCAGTAGACAAGGGGGGGGTAGCAATCAGCCC.

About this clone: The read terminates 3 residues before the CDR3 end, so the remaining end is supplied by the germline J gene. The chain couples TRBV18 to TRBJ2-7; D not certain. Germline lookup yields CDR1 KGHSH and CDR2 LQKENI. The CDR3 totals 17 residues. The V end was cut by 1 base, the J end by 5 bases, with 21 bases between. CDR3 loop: CASSPRAPSEELDEQYF. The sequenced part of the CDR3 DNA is TGTGCCAGCTCACCACGGGCCCCCTCGGAAGAGTTAGACGAG.

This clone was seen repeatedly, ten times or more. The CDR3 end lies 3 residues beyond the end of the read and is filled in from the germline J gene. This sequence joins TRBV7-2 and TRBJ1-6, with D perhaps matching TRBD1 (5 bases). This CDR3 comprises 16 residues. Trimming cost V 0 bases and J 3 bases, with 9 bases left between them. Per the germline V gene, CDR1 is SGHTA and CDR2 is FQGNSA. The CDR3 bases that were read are TGTGCCAGCAGCTTAGCAGGGGTCTACTATAATTCACCC. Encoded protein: CASSLAGVYYNSP. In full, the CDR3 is CASSLAGVYYNSPLHF. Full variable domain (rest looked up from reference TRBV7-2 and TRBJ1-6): GAGVSQSPSNKVTEKGKDVELRCDPISGHTALYWYRQSLGQGLEFLIYFQGNSAPDKSGLPSDRFSAERTGGSVSTLTIQRTQQEDSAVYLCASSLAGVYYNSPLHFGNGTRLTVT.

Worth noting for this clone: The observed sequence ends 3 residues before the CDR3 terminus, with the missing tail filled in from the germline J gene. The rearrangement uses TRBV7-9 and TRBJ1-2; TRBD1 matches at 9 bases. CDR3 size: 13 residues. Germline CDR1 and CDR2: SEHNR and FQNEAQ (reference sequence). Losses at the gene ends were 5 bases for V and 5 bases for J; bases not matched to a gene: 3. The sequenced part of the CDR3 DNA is TGTGCCAGCAGCCCCGGGACAGGGTATGGC. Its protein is CASSPGTGYG. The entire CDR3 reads CASSPGTGYGYTF.

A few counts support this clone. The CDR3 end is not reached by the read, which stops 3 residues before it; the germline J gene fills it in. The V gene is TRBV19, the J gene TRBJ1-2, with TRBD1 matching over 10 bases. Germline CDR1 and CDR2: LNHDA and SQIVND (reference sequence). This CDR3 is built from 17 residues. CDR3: CASRASAPGQGSRGYTF. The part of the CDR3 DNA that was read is TGTGCCAGTAGGGCCTCGGCTCCGGGACAGGGGTCACGAGGC.

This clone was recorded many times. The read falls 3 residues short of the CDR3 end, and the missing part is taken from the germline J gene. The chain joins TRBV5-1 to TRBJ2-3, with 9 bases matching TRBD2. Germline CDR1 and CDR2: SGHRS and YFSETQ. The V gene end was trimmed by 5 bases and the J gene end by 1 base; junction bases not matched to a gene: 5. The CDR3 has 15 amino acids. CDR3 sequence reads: CASSIAGARTDTQYF. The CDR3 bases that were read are TGCGCCAGCAGTATAGCGGGGGCGCGCACAGATACG.

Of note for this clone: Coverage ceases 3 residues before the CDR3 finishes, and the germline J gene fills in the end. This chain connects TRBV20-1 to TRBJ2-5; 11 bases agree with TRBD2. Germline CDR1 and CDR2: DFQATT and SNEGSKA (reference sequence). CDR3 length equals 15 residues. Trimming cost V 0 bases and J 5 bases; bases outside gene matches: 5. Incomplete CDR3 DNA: TGCAGTGCTAGAGATCTACTAGCGGGGGTGGAGACC. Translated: CSARDLLAGVET. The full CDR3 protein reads CSARDLLAGVETQYF.

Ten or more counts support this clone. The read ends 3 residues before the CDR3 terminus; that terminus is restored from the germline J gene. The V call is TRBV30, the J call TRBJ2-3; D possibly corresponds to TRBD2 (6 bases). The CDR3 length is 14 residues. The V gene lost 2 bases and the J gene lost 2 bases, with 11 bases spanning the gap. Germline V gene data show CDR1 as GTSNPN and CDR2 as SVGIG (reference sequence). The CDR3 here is CAWSSSGFTDTQYF. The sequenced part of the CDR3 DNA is TGTGCCTGGAGTTCAAGCGGGTTCACAGATACG.

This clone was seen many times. The CDR3 spells CASSEAGGPNEQFF. The DNA read from the CDR3 is TGTGCCAGCAGTGAAGCGGGGGGGCCCAATGAG. The chain links TRBV6-4 to TRBJ2-1; 10 positions agree with TRBD2. The observed sequence ends 3 residues before the CDR3 terminus, with the missing tail filled in from the germline J gene. Unmatched junction bases numbered 2, after V lost 3 bases and J lost 6 bases. Germline CDR1 and CDR2: MRHNA and SNTAGT. The CDR3 runs to 14 residues.